The present TCR beta chain was sequenced within a study of OX40 agonist ivuxolimab in advanced cancers. The method was immunoSEQ multiplex PCR; TCRdb's version includes in-frame clones alone and lacks a portion of them. The sample yields some 65,000 clones, about nine tenths seen once. This CDR3 comprises 14 residues. Trimming cost V 10 bases and J 2 bases, with 17 bases left between them. CDR1 and CDR2 (germline): ENHRY, SYGVKD. This TCR came from an adult with an advanced solid tumor such as melanoma, head and neck, liver or kidney cancer. The gene calls are TRBV10-3 and TRBJ1-1; no firm D call. The sequenced sample was CD4+ or CD8+ T cells sorted from blood, obtained in a trial of the OX40 agonist ivuxolimab. The CDR3 loop is CATNLSGENTEAFF. In DNA, the CDR3 is TGTGCCACAAACTTGAGCGGGGAAAACACTGAAGCTTTCTTT.